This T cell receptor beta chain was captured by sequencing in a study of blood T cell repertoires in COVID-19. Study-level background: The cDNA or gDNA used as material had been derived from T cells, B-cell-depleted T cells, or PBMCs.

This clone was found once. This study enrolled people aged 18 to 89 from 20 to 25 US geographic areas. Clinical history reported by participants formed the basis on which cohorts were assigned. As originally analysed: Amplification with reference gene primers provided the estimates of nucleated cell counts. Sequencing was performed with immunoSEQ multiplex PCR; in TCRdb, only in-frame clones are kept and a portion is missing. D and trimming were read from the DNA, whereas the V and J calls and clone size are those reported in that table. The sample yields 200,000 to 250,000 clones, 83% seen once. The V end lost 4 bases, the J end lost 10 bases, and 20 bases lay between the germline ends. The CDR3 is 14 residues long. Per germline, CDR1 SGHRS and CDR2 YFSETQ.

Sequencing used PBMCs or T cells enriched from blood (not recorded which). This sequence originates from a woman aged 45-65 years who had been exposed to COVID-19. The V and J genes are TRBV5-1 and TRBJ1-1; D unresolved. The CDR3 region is CASSLSSTPLGAFF. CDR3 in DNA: TGCGCCAGCAGCCTCTCTTCGACTCCCTTGGGAGCTTTCTTT.